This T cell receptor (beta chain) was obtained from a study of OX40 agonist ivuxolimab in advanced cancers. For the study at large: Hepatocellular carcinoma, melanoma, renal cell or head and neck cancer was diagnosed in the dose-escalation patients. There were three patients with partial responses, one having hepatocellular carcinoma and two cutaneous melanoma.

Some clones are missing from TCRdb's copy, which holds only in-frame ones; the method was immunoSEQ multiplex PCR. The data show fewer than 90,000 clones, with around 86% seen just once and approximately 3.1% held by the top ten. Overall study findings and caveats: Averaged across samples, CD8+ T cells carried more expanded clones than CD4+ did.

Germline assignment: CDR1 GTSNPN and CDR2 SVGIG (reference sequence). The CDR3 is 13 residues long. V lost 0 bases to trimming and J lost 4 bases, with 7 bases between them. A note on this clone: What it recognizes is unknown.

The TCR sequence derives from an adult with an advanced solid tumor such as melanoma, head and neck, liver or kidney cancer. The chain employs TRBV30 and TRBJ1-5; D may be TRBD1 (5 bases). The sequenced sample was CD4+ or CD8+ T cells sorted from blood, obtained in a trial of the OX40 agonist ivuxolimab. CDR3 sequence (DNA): TGTGCCTGGAGTGTTGGGGGGAATCAGCCCCAGCATTTT. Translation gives CAWSVGGNQPQHF.